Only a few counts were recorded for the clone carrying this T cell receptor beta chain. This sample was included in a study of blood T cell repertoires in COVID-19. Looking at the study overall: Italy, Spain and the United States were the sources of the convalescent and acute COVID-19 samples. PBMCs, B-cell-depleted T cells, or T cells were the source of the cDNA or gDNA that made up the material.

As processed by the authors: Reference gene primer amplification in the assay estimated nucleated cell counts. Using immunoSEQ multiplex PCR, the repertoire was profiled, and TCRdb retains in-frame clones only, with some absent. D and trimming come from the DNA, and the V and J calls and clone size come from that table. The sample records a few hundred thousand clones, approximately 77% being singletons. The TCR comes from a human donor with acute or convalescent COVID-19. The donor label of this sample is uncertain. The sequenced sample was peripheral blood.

The CDR3 DNA follows: TGTGCCAGCAGCAGGCCGGGGGGTCCTAATGAAAAACTGTTTTTT. Its translation: CASSRPGGPNEKLFF. The chain is built from TRBV21-1 and TRBJ1-4. TRBV21-1 represents a pseudogene. The CDR3 loop spans 15 amino acids.